These T cell receptor beta chains were read from a single sample in a study of identical twins. MiXCR was run by TCRdb on the 5' RACE reads, yielding one entry per CDR3 protein. The sample consists of about 550,000 distinct CDR3 sequences, about a fifth of them appearing once. This sample also appeared in a second study, on yellow fever vaccine responses in identical twins.

Sequenced material: CD4+ T cells sorted from blood. All receptors come from a woman aged 18-29 years in good health. Each CDR3 is given with its conserved first and last residue.

V gene: TRBV12-3/TRBV12-4; J gene: TRBJ2-2; CDR3 protein: CASSLLGQITGELFF
V gene: TRBV27; J gene: TRBJ2-3; CDR3 protein: CASSPQGQGSTDTQYF
V gene: TRBV2; J gene: TRBJ2-2; CDR3 protein: CASSADSLKATGELFF
V gene: TRBV10-2; J gene: TRBJ2-2; CDR3 protein: CASSENTGELFF
V gene: TRBV6-1; J gene: TRBJ2-7; CDR3 protein: CASSDLPGGADEQYF
V gene: TRBV3-1; J gene: TRBJ1-2; CDR3 protein: CASSQNPGEGYYGYTF
V gene: TRBV2; J gene: TRBJ2-1; CDR3 protein: CASRIARVGEQFF
V gene: TRBV12-3/TRBV12-4; J gene: TRBJ2-2; CDR3 protein: CASRPWEGELFF
V gene: TRBV28; J gene: TRBJ1-1; CDR3 protein: CASSPGTRGMNTEAFF
V gene: TRBV29-1; J gene: TRBJ2-4; CDR3 protein: CSAWAQDKNIQYF
V gene: TRBV7-9; J gene: TRBJ2-7; CDR3 protein: CASSLAGDRGSYEQYF
V gene: TRBV19; J gene: TRBJ2-2; CDR3 protein: CASSIGVRTGELFF
V gene: TRBV12-3/TRBV12-4; J gene: TRBJ2-7; CDR3 protein: CASSLTREQYF
V gene: TRBV12-3/TRBV12-4; J gene: TRBJ2-1; CDR3 protein: CASSLARDSLSGEQFF
V gene: TRBV29-1; J gene: TRBJ2-7; CDR3 protein: CSALERRVLSYEQYF
V gene: TRBV29-1; J gene: TRBJ1-1; CDR3 protein: CSASRDTYTEAFF
V gene: TRBV29-1; J gene: TRBJ2-5; CDR3 protein: CSVPAGDSQETQYF
V gene: TRBV29-1; J gene: TRBJ2-1; CDR3 protein: CSVTNRGNEQFF
V gene: TRBV6-5; J gene: TRBJ2-1; CDR3 protein: CASKRTGTETYNEQFF
V gene: TRBV28; J gene: TRBJ2-5; CDR3 protein: CASSPYFGRPGLQETQYF
V gene: TRBV5-6; J gene: TRBJ2-1; CDR3 protein: CASSFGLAKASYNEQFF
V gene: TRBV28; J gene: TRBJ1-1; CDR3 protein: CASLEQGPWNTEAFF
V gene: TRBV20-1; J gene: TRBJ1-1; CDR3 protein: CSAGQYTEAFF
V gene: TRBV10-3; J gene: TRBJ2-5; CDR3 protein: CAISRQGAGETQYF
V gene: TRBV20-1; J gene: TRBJ2-5; CDR3 protein: CIARVASGRQETQYF
V gene: TRBV7-8; J gene: TRBJ2-2; CDR3 protein: CASSPGGFTGELFF
V gene: TRBV5-1; J gene: TRBJ2-7; CDR3 protein: CASSLVPGNTYEQYF
V gene: TRBV5-1; J gene: TRBJ2-1; CDR3 protein: CASSLEGETGLRSEQFF
V gene: TRBV6-1; J gene: TRBJ1-3; CDR3 protein: CASRTRDSASGNTIYF